Below are 8 T cell receptor beta chains sequenced from a single sample in a study of tumour-infiltrating T cells in Burkitt lymphoma (dated by TCRdb to the early 2020s). Libraries came from the immunoSEQ multiplex PCR assay. TCRdb re-hosts the immuneACCESS table, in-frame sequences only. Its copies lack some clones; in the studies checked, an unresolved V gene accounts for under half of them, and the cause for the rest is not known. Recorded for this sample are around 4,500 clones; about 25% of them occurred a single time. In total, the top ten clones hold approximately 27% of the sample. Input material: tumor tissue. All receptors derive from a human donor with diffuse large B-cell lymphoma.

A few counts support this clone. In DNA, the CDR3 is TGCGCCAGCAGCTCAACCCTCTCTGTGACCCAGTACTTC. Its protein product is CASSSTLSVTQYF. V is TRBV5-1 and J is TRBJ2-5; D not certain. The CDR3 spans 13 residues. Germline values: CDR1 SGHRS, CDR2 YFSETQ. Trimming took off 3 bases at V and 7 bases at J, with 13 bases between the two ends. Together with reference TRBV5-1 and TRBJ2-5, the CDR3 gives the full variable domain: KAGVTQTPRYLIKTRGQQVTLSCSPISGHRSVSWYQQTPGQGLQFLFEYFSETQRNKGNFPGRFSGRQFSNSRSEMNVSTLELGDSALYLCASSSTLSVTQYFGPGTRLLVL.

V usage is TRBV7-8 and J usage is TRBJ2-1; 8 positions agree with TRBD2. V was clipped by 1 base and J by 7 bases; unmatched bases: 9. Germline V gene sequence: CDR1 SGHVS, CDR2 FQNEAQ. CDR3 length equals 16 residues. The CDR3 reads CASSLVRAGGPNEQFF. The CDR3 nucleotides read TGTGCCAGCAGCTTAGTTCGGGCGGGAGGCCCTAATGAGCAGTTCTTC. The full variable domain, its missing parts supplied by reference TRBV7-8 and TRBJ2-1, is GAGVSQSPRYKVAKRGQDVALRCDPISGHVSLFWYQQALGQGPEFLTYFQNEAQLDKSGLPSDRFFAERPEGSVSTLKIQRTQQEDSAVYLCASSLVRAGGPNEQFFGPGTRLTVL.

This clone was seen a few times. The chain couples TRBV5-4 to TRBJ2-7; a possible D gene is TRBD1 (6 bases). V dropped 2 bases and J dropped 1 base, with 10 bases sitting between them. The V gene's germline CDR1 is SGHNT and CDR2 YYREEE (reference sequence). The CDR3 length is 14 residues. CDR3 coding DNA: TGTGCCAGCAGCTTAAGGGGGAATTCCTACGAGCAGTACTTC. Amino acids: CASSLRGNSYEQYF.

This chain uses TRBV6-5 with TRBJ1-4; 11 bases are a match to TRBD1. This CDR3 comprises 15 residues. J lost 8 bases, V lost 2 bases, and 4 bases had no gene match. From germline, CDR1 is MNHEY and CDR2 SVGAGI. CDR3 protein: CASSYGQGAGEKLFF. In DNA, the CDR3 is TGTGCCAGCAGTTACGGACAGGGGGCAGGGGAAAAACTGTTTTTT.

This clone has just a few counts. The chain's CDR3 is CASSDGGPLDYGYTF. CDR3 nucleotides: TGTGCCAGCAGTGACGGGGGGCCGCTGGACTATGGCTACACCTTC. V gene TRBV6-4 combines with J gene TRBJ1-2; a possible D gene is TRBD1 (6 bases). From germline, CDR1 is MRHNA and CDR2 SNTAGT. V gave up 2 bases and J gave up 3 bases, with 13 bases separating them. CDR3 size: 15 residues.

The V and J genes are TRBV5-1 and TRBJ2-3; 7 nucleotides line up with TRBD2. The CDR3 runs 14 residues. The ends lost 4 bases at V and 3 bases at J; junction bases unmatched: 5. Germline loops: CDR1 SGHRS, CDR2 YFSETQ. CDR3 nucleotides: TGCGCCAGCAGCCCTGGACTAGTGACAGATACGCAGTATTTT. This sequence encodes CASSPGLVTDTQYF.

The CDR3 DNA reads as TGTGCCAGCAGCCTGGGACAGTTCCAAGAGACCCAGTACTTC. It translates to CASSLGQFQETQYF. This chain uses TRBV9 with TRBJ2-5; 7 nucleotides agree with TRBD1. Trimming removed 4 bases from V and 1 base from J; junction bases left unmatched: 4. Germline V lookup: CDR1 SGDLS, CDR2 YYNGEE. CDR3 length: 14 amino acids.

About this clone: One end of the junction does not line up with germline, which may come from a read error. At the DNA level, this CDR3 is encoded by other sequences in the same sample as well. The V and J genes are TRBV29-1 and TRBJ1-1, with 9 bases that match TRBD1. Germline assignment: CDR1 SQVTM and CDR2 ANQGSEA. The CDR3 is 14 amino acids. The CDR3 region is CSVRDRAGNTEAFF. The CDR3 DNA reads as TGCAGCGTTAGGGACAGGGCTGGGAACACTGAAGCGTTCTTT.